This T cell receptor beta chain was captured in a study of T cell responses to AZD1222 COVID-19 vaccine (dated by TCRdb to 2020 to 2022). The study in broad terms: AZD1222 recipients whose second dose came at about 4 weeks and those whose second dose came at about 12 weeks were combined into one group, since spike-specific TCR depth and breadth did not differ between the two schedules. TCR sequencing covered over 230 trial participants: 200 to 220 given two doses of AZD1222 and about 26 given two doses of MenACWY control vaccine. Trial participants were enrolled by age into 18-55, 56-69 and 70-plus year subgroups, with roughly 160, 29 and 62 TCR-sequenced participants respectively.

The CDR3 regions of human TCRbeta chains were analyzed by immunosequencing. The authors' analysis ran thus. Repertoire TCRs were checked for matches against a reference library of SARS-CoV-2-specific TCRs that had been generated using the MIRA antigen-specificity platform. Breadth meant the fraction of unique TCRs that were SARS-CoV-2-associated, whereas depth meant the fraction of total T cells that were SARS-CoV-2-associated. Each spike-specific TCR was assigned to its reactive spike region and to a CD4 or CD8 class using the MIRA data. Log10-transformed breadth and depth values were compared by one-way ANOVA with Sidak's multiple comparisons tests. TCRdb took over this immuneACCESS table, retaining in-frame rearrangements with V and J assigned. Such tables are incomplete; in checked studies, under half of the missing clones stem from an unresolved V gene, and the remainder is unexplained. V, J and clone size reflect that table, while D and trimming were determined from the DNA. For this sample the table gives 150,000 to 160,000 clones, of which around 89% were detected only once. In total, the top ten clones hold 2.5% to 4% of the sample.

Results the study describes overall, beyond this receptor: Only a handful of AZD1222 recipients were SARS-CoV-2 seropositive at baseline, limiting conclusions about previously exposed vaccinees. Nearly half of unique spike-specific TCRs reportedly recognized epitopes outside regions mutated in the B.1.351 and B.1.1.7 variants. In the small 56-69-year group, the increase in depth fell short of significance, most likely because of low power. A significant rise in spike-specific TCR breadth and depth was observed after two AZD1222 doses relative to day 0 and relative to MenACWY recipients. Participants were mostly white British, with more females than males. The authors suggested clonal diversity may have been underestimated. Because no day 14 peak-response samples were available, the repertoires could be characterized only after the peak T cell response. The vaccine-associated CD4 TCRs covered the entire spike protein, and the dominant responses fell in regions 160-218 and 743-854.

For this clone: Its recognized antigen is unknown. Per-base qualities were not stored, and no clone one base away is much larger.

The sample's time point label, in plain terms: baseline before first vaccination. Samples from vaccinated people were obtained from the UK trials COV001 and COV002, which included a single-blind randomized controlled phase 2/3 trial of AZD1222 (ChAdOx1 nCoV-19) in healthy adults. For TCRbeta chain sequencing, PBMC samples from trial participants were taken at day 0 and at day 28 after the second dose. The CDR3 numbers 13 residues from cysteine through phenylalanine. Only the CDR3 DNA is retained, 39 bases long and in frame from the first base. The germline V gene provides CDR1 MDHEN and CDR2 SYDVKM. V and J are trimmed by 7 bases and 6 bases, and the gene matches miss 7 bases of the junction.

The sample was peripheral blood, taken on day 0 of AZD1222 vaccination. The receptor chain draws on TRBV28 and TRBJ2-7; 9 junctional bases match TRBD1. The TCR sequence derives from an adult in good health. DNA sequence: TGTGCCAGCACCTACTCGACAGGGGGCGAGCAGTACTTC. It translates to CASTYSTGGEQYF. The full variable domain, completed from the reference TRBV28 and TRBJ2-7 proteins outside the CDR3, reads DVKVTQSSRYLVKRTGEKVFLECVQDMDHENMFWYRQDPGLGLRLIYFSYDVKMKEKGDIPEGYSVSREKKERFSLILESASTNQTSMYLCASTYSTGGEQYFGPGTRLTVT.